A selection of T cell receptor beta chains follows, all from one sample in a study of blood T cell repertoires in COVID-19. Repertoires were generated with immunoSEQ multiplex PCR, while TCRdb's copy carries only in-frame clones and drops some. The profile shows under 200,000 clones, 86% of them singletons. Sequencing was performed on PBMCs or T cells enriched from blood (not recorded which). The receptors stem from a man in his forties or fifties with acute COVID-19. The CDR3 runs from the conserved cysteine through the conserved F or W. The D gene is left open where the match is weak. Not all rows give a size; the values are once, few, many and, for expanded clones, a class.

CDR3 protein | CDR3 DNA | D gene | V gene | clone size | J gene
CASSLPRGFTEAFF | TGTGCCAGCAGCTTACCTCGAGGCTTCACTGAAGCTTTCTTT | . | TRBV7-2 | . | TRBJ1-1
CASSHVEGYTF | TGTGCCAGCAGCCACGTCGAGGGCTACACCTTC | . | TRBV3-1/TRBV3-2 | . | TRBJ1-2
CASSYGLAGNIQYF | TGTGCCAGCAGCTACGGACTAGCCGGGAACATTCAGTACTTC | TRBD2 | TRBV7-2 | once | TRBJ2-4
CALRTGNTGELFF | TGTGCCTTGAGGACAGGGAACACCGGGGAGCTGTTTTTT | TRBD1 | TRBV30 | . | TRBJ2-2
CASRDRVAEAFF | TGTGCCAGCAGAGACAGGGTGGCTGAAGCTTTCTTT | TRBD1 | TRBV6-5 | . | TRBJ1-1
CASRVGGLTEAFF | TGTGCCAGCAGGGTTGGGGGCCTCACTGAAGCTTTCTTT | . | TRBV28 | once | TRBJ1-1
CASSPPGQGAQETQYF | TGTGCCAGCAGCCCTCCGGGACAGGGGGCTCAAGAGACCCAGTACTTC | TRBD1 | TRBV9 | . | TRBJ2-5
CASSPVGARVNTEAFF | TGTGCCAGCTCACCAGTGGGGGCCCGGGTGAACACTGAAGCTTTCTTT | . | TRBV18 | . | TRBJ1-1
CASSQYIAGGLGELFF | TGCGCCAGCAGCCAGTACATAGCGGGAGGGTTGGGGGAGCTGTTTTTT | TRBD2 | TRBV4-1 | . | TRBJ2-2
CASNRLAGALRETQYF | TGTGCCAGCAATAGGCTAGCGGGAGCCCTCCGGGAGACCCAGTACTTC | TRBD2 | TRBV5-6 | . | TRBJ2-5
CASSDRGRNEQFF | TGCGCCAGCAGCGATCGGGGTAGGAATGAGCAGTTCTTC | . | TRBV5-1 | . | TRBJ2-1
CASSEGLASTDTQYF | TGTGCCAGCAGTGAAGGGCTAGCCAGCACAGATACGCAGTATTTT | . | TRBV2 | few | TRBJ2-3
CATSDYVGRGYNEQFF | TGTGCCACCAGTGATTATGTCGGGAGGGGGTACAATGAGCAGTTCTTC | TRBD2 | TRBV24-1 | once | TRBJ2-1
CASSWTSGARFF | TGTGCCAGCAGCTGGACTAGCGGTGCCCGGTTCTTC | TRBD2 | TRBV7-8 | . | TRBJ2-1
CASSRYPPTDNSPLHF | TGTGCCAGCTCACGCTACCCACCCACTGATAATTCACCCCTCCACTTT | . | TRBV18 | . | TRBJ1-6
CSVNAGGSNQPQHF | TGCAGCGTTAACGCAGGGGGTAGCAATCAGCCCCAGCATTTT | TRBD1 | TRBV29-1 | . | TRBJ1-5
CASSYPGQGNEQYF | TGCGCCAGCAGCTATCCGGGACAGGGAAACGAGCAGTACTTC | TRBD1 | TRBV5-1 | . | TRBJ2-7
CASSQVRDRGYNGYTF | TGTGCCAGCAGCCAAGTTCGGGACAGGGGGTATAATGGCTACACCTTC | TRBD1 | TRBV3-1/TRBV3-2 | . | TRBJ1-2
CASSIASGLLYEQYF | TGTGCCAGTAGTATAGCATCTGGCCTCTTGTACGAGCAGTACTTC | . | TRBV19 | once | TRBJ2-7
CASSPILGVAANTGELFF | TGTGCCAGCAGCCCTATCCTTGGGGTAGCGGCAAACACCGGGGAGCTGTTTTTT | . | TRBV7-3 | . | TRBJ2-2
CASSPSSGELSATEAFF | TGTGCCAGCAGCCCGAGTTCGGGTGAATTATCAGCCACTGAAGCTTTCTTT | . | TRBV7-8 | . | TRBJ1-1
CASSPPGGANYGYTF | TGTGCCAGCAGCCCCCCGGGGGGAGCTAACTATGGCTACACCTTC | . | TRBV7-2 | . | TRBJ1-2
CASLRVNTEAFF | TGTGCCAGCTTGAGAGTGAACACTGAAGCTTTCTTT | . | TRBV6-5 | . | TRBJ1-1
CASSQKLRGLAGVREQYF | TGTGCCAGCAGCCAGAAACTCCGGGGACTAGCGGGAGTGCGTGAGCAGTACTTC | TRBD2 | TRBV3-1/TRBV3-2 | . | TRBJ2-7
CASSQAGVLADTQYF | TGTGCCAGCAGCCAAGCGGGAGTACTTGCAGATACGCAGTATTTT | . | TRBV4-2 | . | TRBJ2-3
CASSLEGTAWPNEKLFF | TGTGCCAGCAGCTTAGAGGGGACAGCCTGGCCAAATGAAAAACTGTTTTTT | TRBD1 | TRBV7-9 | few | TRBJ1-4
CASSFHGGREKLFF | TGTGCCAGCAGTTTCCACGGGGGTAGGGAAAAACTGTTTTTT | . | TRBV27 | . | TRBJ1-4
CASSVTGFLADTQYF | TGTGCCAGCAGCGTAACGGGGTTCCTTGCAGATACGCAGTATTTT | . | TRBV9 | once | TRBJ2-3
CASSARLAGVSASVNEQFF | TGTGCCAGCAGCGCAAGACTAGCGGGAGTGTCTGCAAGCGTCAATGAGCAGTTCTTC | TRBD2 | TRBV9 | . | TRBJ2-1
CASKAQAHYGYTF | TGTGCCAGCAAAGCTCAGGCTCACTATGGCTACACCTTC | . | TRBV28 | . | TRBJ1-2
CASRVTSGSYNEQFF | TGTGCCAGCAGAGTCACTAGCGGTTCCTACAATGAGCAGTTCTTC | TRBD2 | TRBV6-4 | . | TRBJ2-1
CASRGGSNQPQHF | TGTGCCAGCAGGGGGGGTAGCAATCAGCCCCAGCATTTT | . | TRBV27 | . | TRBJ1-5
CASSLFRSTEAFF | TGTGCCAGCAGTTTATTCCGCAGTACTGAAGCTTTCTTT | . | TRBV27 | . | TRBJ1-1
CASSSTTGHEQFF | TGTGCCAGCAGCTCTACGACAGGGCATGAGCAGTTCTTC | TRBD1 | TRBV7-3 | . | TRBJ2-1
CASSQDASGSYNEQFF | TGCGCCAGCAGCCAAGATGCGTCGGGGAGCTACAATGAGCAGTTCTTC | . | TRBV4-3 | . | TRBJ2-1
CASSLLQVAKNIQYF | TGTGCCAGCAGTTTACTTCAGGTAGCCAAAAACATTCAGTACTTC | . | TRBV28 | . | TRBJ2-4